This T cell receptor (beta chain) was documented in a study of T cell responses to AZD1222 COVID-19 vaccine. V was clipped by 4 bases and J by 4 bases; unmatched bases: 8. The CDR3 is made up of 15 amino acids. Germline CDR1 SEHNR, CDR2 FQNEAQ (reference sequence). As concerns this clone: Its antigen remains unidentified.

Sequencing was performed with immunoSEQ multiplex PCR; in TCRdb, only in-frame clones are kept and a portion is missing. In the table there are about 99,000 clones, 90% to 95% of which are singletons. Overall study findings and caveats: Close to half of spike-specific TCRs reportedly recognize unmutated variant regions. Spike-wide coverage was observed for vaccine-associated CD4 TCRs, with dominant responses at 160-218 and 743-854. There were mostly white British donors and more females than males, and clonal diversity was possibly underestimated.

The J gene is TRBJ1-2, the V gene TRBV7-9, with 8 bases fitting TRBD1. Source: peripheral blood, taken on day 0 of AZD1222 vaccination. The TCR was taken from an adult in good health. The CDR3 sequence: CASSSLRGRGYGYTF. The CDR3 coding sequence is TGTGCCAGCAGCTCTCTCAGGGGGCGAGGCTATGGCTACACCTTC.